This TCR beta chain was sequenced for a study of shared clonotypes between healthy human individuals. CDR1 and CDR2 (germline): MDHEN, SYDVKM. V was clipped by 3 bases and J by 4 bases, with 15 bases between them. This CDR3 is built from 15 residues. The material for each subset, its genomic DNA, was split evenly across several immunoSEQ plates. Profiled with immunoSEQ multiplex PCR; TCRdb holds only in-frame clones, not every one. The profile shows roughly 1,000,000 clones, around 82% of them singletons. The study separated CD4+ cells into CD45RA+ naive and CD45RA-negative memory subsets. The receptor was isolated from a man in his late teens or twenties in good health. Some clones in this sample may be carry-over from other donors' samples. The chain joins TRBV28 to TRBJ2-5; the D gene is possibly TRBD2 (6 bases). Sequenced: memory CD4+ T cells from PBMCs. Subset defined: CD45RA-negative fraction. CDR3 residues: CASSFPSERGETQYF. Written as DNA, the CDR3 is TGTGCCAGCAGTTTCCCTAGCGAACGGGGAGAGACCCAGTACTTC.